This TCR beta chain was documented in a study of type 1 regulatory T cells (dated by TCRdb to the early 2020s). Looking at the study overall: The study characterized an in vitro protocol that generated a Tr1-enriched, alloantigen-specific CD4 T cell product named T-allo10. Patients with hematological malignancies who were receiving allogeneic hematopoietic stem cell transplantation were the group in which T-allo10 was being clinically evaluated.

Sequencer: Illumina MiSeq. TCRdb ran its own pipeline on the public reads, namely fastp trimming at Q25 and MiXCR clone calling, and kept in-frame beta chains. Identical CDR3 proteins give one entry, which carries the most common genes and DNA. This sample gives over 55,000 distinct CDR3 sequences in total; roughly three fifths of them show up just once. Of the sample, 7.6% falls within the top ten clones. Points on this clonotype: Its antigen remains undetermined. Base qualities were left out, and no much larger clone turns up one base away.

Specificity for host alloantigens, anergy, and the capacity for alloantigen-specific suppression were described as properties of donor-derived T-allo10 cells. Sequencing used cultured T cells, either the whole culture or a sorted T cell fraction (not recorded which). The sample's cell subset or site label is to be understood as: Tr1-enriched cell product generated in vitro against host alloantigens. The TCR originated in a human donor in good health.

The sequenced DNA: TGCAGTGCTAGCACTGGTTCGACAGGGCGGGAGGACACTGAAGCTTTCTTT. Translated, it gives CSASTGSTGREDTEAFF. The chain couples TRBV20-1 to TRBJ1-1, with TRBD1 matching 7 junction bases. From a lookup of the germline V gene (reference sequence), CDR1 and CDR2 are DFQATT and SNEGSKA. The germline V and J ends show losses of 3 bases and 3 bases respectively, and no gene match explains 16 bases of the junction. From the cysteine through the phenylalanine, the CDR3 covers 17 amino acids. The retained sequence is limited to the CDR3, 51 bases, with the frame set at the first base.